The clone carrying this TCR beta chain was counted between two and nine times. No antigen is known for it. TCRdb redid the calling of the 5' RACE reads with MiXCR, one entry per CDR3 protein. The repertoire holds 690,000 or so distinct CDR3 sequences, 8.6% seen once, with 0.8% to 1% in the top ten. The V end lost 4 bases, the J end lost 7 bases, and 22 bases lay between the germline ends. This CDR3 spans 16 amino acids. The germline CDR1 and CDR2 sequences are MNHNS and SASEGT. This record comes from a study of identical twins. Study-wide results and limits: Monozygotic twins shared more out-of-frame TCR alpha than recombination models predicted. Not following the same donors, the study drew its conclusions from cross-sectional statistical analysis.

These data also featured in a second study, about yellow fever vaccine responses in identical twins.

The rearrangement links TRBV6-1 to TRBJ2-5; D not certain. The receptor was derived from a woman aged 18-29 years in good health. The sequencing sample was made of PBMCs. This CDR3 is CASSGLPPPHVPTQYF. Written as DNA, the CDR3 is TGTGCCAGCAGTGGCCTACCGCCCCCCCACGTCCCGACCCAGTACTTC.